Listed below are T cell receptor beta chains from one sample, sequenced in a study of T-cell reconstitution after alpha-beta-depleted transplantation in children. One entry per CDR3 protein results from TCRdb running MiXCR on the PCR reads. Of 450,000 to 600,000 distinct CDR3 sequences listed, around 18% are singletons. The sequenced sample was PBMCs from the stem cell graft donor, obtained from the stem cell graft. The origin of the receptors is a human donor who donated a stem cell graft to a child with acute lymphoblastic leukemia. Both conserved end residues are part of each CDR3. Fields, in order: clone size, J gene, V gene, D gene, CDR3 DNA, CDR3 protein. The D gene is left open where the match is weak. For some rows the clone size is stated as once, few or many, or as a class when expanded; others skip it.

abundance: NA; j_gene: TRBJ2-1; v_gene: TRBV20-1; d_gene: NA; CDR3nt: TGCAGTGTTCTCCCCCGGGACTCGAGCTCCTACAATGAGCAGTTCTTC; CDR3aa: CSVLPRDSSSYNEQFF
abundance: few; j_gene: TRBJ2-5; v_gene: TRBV3-1; d_gene: TRBD1; CDR3nt: TGTGCCACCGAAGACCCACCGGGACAGGGTTGGGAGACCCAGTACTTC; CDR3aa: CATEDPPGQGWETQYF
abundance: NA; j_gene: TRBJ2-7; v_gene: TRBV7-9; d_gene: NA; CDR3nt: TGTGCCAGCAGCTACGCCGGGACACTATACGAGCAGTACTTC; CDR3aa: CASSYAGTLYEQYF
abundance: NA; j_gene: TRBJ2-4; v_gene: TRBV20-1; d_gene: TRBD1; CDR3nt: TGCAGTGCTAGAGACCCGGGACAGGGTCGGATGCAGTACTTC; CDR3aa: CSARDPGQGRMQYF
abundance: NA; j_gene: TRBJ2-7; v_gene: TRBV2; d_gene: NA; CDR3nt: TGTGCCAGCAGTGAAAGACCAGGGCCGACCTACGAGCAGTACTTC; CDR3aa: CASSERPGPTYEQYF
abundance: few; j_gene: TRBJ1-2; v_gene: TRBV6-5; d_gene: NA; CDR3nt: TGTGCCAGCAGTTACTCCACAGGAGGCTATGGCTACACCTTC; CDR3aa: CASSYSTGGYGYTF
abundance: many; j_gene: TRBJ2-3; v_gene: TRBV7-9; d_gene: NA; CDR3nt: TGTGCCAGCAGCCCGACAGAGGATACGCAGTATTTT; CDR3aa: CASSPTEDTQYF
abundance: few; j_gene: TRBJ2-5; v_gene: TRBV7-9; d_gene: TRBD2; CDR3nt: TGTGCCAGCAGCCTCTCCGGACTAGTAGGGGAGACCCAGTACTTC; CDR3aa: CASSLSGLVGETQYF
abundance: NA; j_gene: TRBJ1-1; v_gene: TRBV7-9; d_gene: TRBD1; CDR3nt: TGTGCCAGCAGCCCACAATACAGGGGCGTGAACACTGAAGCTTTCTTT; CDR3aa: CASSPQYRGVNTEAFF
abundance: many; j_gene: TRBJ1-3; v_gene: TRBV18; d_gene: NA; CDR3nt: TGTGCCAGCTCACCAGCCAAGCTGGGGTTAAACACCATATATTTT; CDR3aa: CASSPAKLGLNTIYF
abundance: NA; j_gene: TRBJ2-3; v_gene: TRBV12-3/TRBV12-4; d_gene: TRBD1; CDR3nt: TGTGCCAGCACATCCGGGACAGACTACGATTACACAGATACGCAGTATTTT; CDR3aa: CASTSGTDYDYTDTQYF
abundance: few; j_gene: TRBJ2-1; v_gene: TRBV11-2; d_gene: TRBD1; CDR3nt: TGTGCCAGCAGCTTAGTTACAGGGGGAGGTCCACCATTGGGTGAGCAGTTCTTC; CDR3aa: CASSLVTGGGPPLGEQFF
abundance: NA; j_gene: TRBJ1-1; v_gene: TRBV27; d_gene: NA; CDR3nt: TGTGCCAGCAGTCTGGACGCCGGCGGTACTGAAGCTTTCTTT; CDR3aa: CASSLDAGGTEAFF
abundance: few; j_gene: TRBJ1-6; v_gene: TRBV12-3/TRBV12-4; d_gene: NA; CDR3nt: TGTGCCAGCACCCTCACAGGGCGCAATTCACCCCTCCACTTT; CDR3aa: CASTLTGRNSPLHF
abundance: NA; j_gene: TRBJ2-1; v_gene: TRBV5-1; d_gene: TRBD2; CDR3nt: TGCGCCAGCAGCCCCGGGGAGGGGTTGAATGAGCAGTTCTTC; CDR3aa: CASSPGEGLNEQFF
abundance: NA; j_gene: TRBJ2-7; v_gene: TRBV18; d_gene: TRBD2; CDR3nt: TGTGCCAGCTCACCTGAAGGACTAGCGGGAGGAACCGAGCAGTACTTC; CDR3aa: CASSPEGLAGGTEQYF
abundance: NA; j_gene: TRBJ2-1; v_gene: TRBV30; d_gene: NA; CDR3nt: TGTGCCTGGAGTGTCGGTCTAGCGCATACCAATGAGCAGTTCTTC; CDR3aa: CAWSVGLAHTNEQFF
abundance: NA; j_gene: TRBJ2-3; v_gene: TRBV5-1; d_gene: NA; CDR3nt: TGCGCCAGCAGCTTGGCTCAACAGGGCGGCACAGATACGCAGTATTTT; CDR3aa: CASSLAQQGGTDTQYF
abundance: once; j_gene: TRBJ1-5; v_gene: TRBV29-1; d_gene: NA; CDR3nt: TGCAGCGTGGGCCCGGGTTTTCCCCAGCATTTT; CDR3aa: CSVGPGFPQHF
abundance: once; j_gene: TRBJ2-2; v_gene: TRBV30; d_gene: NA; CDR3nt: TGTGCCTGGTCGAGCCTGGACAGTTCGAACACCGGGGAGCTGTTTTTT; CDR3aa: CAWSSLDSSNTGELFF
abundance: NA; j_gene: TRBJ2-4; v_gene: TRBV29-1; d_gene: NA; CDR3nt: TGCAGCGTTTCTAGGACTGCCAAAAACATTCAGTACTTC; CDR3aa: CSVSRTAKNIQYF
abundance: few; j_gene: TRBJ2-1; v_gene: TRBV5-1; d_gene: TRBD1; CDR3nt: TGCGCCACCCACCGGGACAGGGGTAACAATGAGCAGTTCTTC; CDR3aa: CATHRDRGNNEQFF
abundance: few; j_gene: TRBJ2-5; v_gene: TRBV7-9; d_gene: TRBD1; CDR3nt: TGTGCCAGCAGCTCCGGGGACAGGTGGGGACAAGAGACCCAGTACTTC; CDR3aa: CASSSGDRWGQETQYF
abundance: few; j_gene: TRBJ2-5; v_gene: TRBV20-1; d_gene: NA; CDR3nt: TGCAGTGTGGCGGGAACTTACCAAGAGACCCAGTACTTC; CDR3aa: CSVAGTYQETQYF